This T cell receptor beta chain originates from a study of T cells in Graves' hyperthyroidism and ophthalmopathy. Study-wide findings and caveats: Median prediction lead before ophthalmopathy onset was 6 to 8 months with the model. Blood held most thyroid clonotypes expanded above 0.001 frequency.

To note about this clonotype: Antigen: not known.

Absent ophthalmopathy progression within 18 months defined stable Graves' hyperthyroidism. Hyperthyroidism had been newly diagnosed in patients aged 18 to 65, and its duration was under 2 months. The CDR3 extends over 14 amino acids. V lost 1 base and J 1 base, leaving 6 bases between the germline ends. CDR1 is LNHNV, CDR2 YYDKDF, per germline (reference sequence). Authors of the study amplified TCR beta CDR3 regions from RNA transcripts. In the first-round RT-PCR of the TCR CDR3, the HTBI primer set was used. Each CDR3 protein is one row after TCRdb ran MiXCR on the multiplex PCR reads. The table shows over 500,000 distinct CDR3 sequences, with 12% to 15% occurring only once.

This sequence originates from a woman aged 40 to 55 with Graves' hyperthyroidism. V usage is TRBV15 and J usage is TRBJ2-3; D gene ambiguous. What was sequenced was blood. CDR3 sequence (DNA): TGTGCCACCAGCAGAGGTGGTGGCACAGATACGCAGTATTTT. Translating gives CATSRGGGTDTQYF.